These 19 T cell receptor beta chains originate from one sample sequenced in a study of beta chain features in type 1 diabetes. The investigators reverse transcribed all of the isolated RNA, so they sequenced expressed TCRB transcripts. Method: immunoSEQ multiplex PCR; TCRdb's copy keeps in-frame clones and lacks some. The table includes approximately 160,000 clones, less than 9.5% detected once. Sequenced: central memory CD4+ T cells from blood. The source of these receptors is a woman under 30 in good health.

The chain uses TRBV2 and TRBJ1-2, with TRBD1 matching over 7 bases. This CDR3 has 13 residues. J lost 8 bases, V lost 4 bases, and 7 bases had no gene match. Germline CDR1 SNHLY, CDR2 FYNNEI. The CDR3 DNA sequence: TGTGCCAGCAGTGCGACAGGGATAGGGGGCTACACCTTC. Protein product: CASSATGIGGYTF.

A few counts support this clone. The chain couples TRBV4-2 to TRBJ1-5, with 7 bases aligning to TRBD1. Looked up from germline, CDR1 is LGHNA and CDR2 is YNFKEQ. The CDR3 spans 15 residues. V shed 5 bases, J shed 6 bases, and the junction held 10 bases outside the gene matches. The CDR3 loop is CASSSEEGAGQPQHF. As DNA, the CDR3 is TGTGCCAGCAGCTCGGAGGAGGGGGCCGGTCAGCCCCAGCATTTT.

DNA of the CDR3: TGTGCCAGCAGCCAAGGCTCGGGGGGCCACGGAGGCTACACCTTC. Residues: CASSQGSGGHGGYTF. V usage is TRBV14 and J usage is TRBJ1-2, with D possibly being TRBD1 (6 bases). Germline assignment: CDR1 SGHDN and CDR2 FVKESK. Trimming shortened V by 1 base and J by 8 bases, and 17 bases separated the two germline ends. The length of the CDR3 is 15 residues.

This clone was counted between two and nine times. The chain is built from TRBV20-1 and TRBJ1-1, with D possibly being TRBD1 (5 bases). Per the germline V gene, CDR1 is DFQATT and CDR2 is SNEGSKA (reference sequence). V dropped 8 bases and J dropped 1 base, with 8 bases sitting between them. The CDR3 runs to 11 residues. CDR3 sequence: CSTGQNTEAFF. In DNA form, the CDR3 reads TGCAGTACCGGACAGAACACTGAAGCTTTCTTT.

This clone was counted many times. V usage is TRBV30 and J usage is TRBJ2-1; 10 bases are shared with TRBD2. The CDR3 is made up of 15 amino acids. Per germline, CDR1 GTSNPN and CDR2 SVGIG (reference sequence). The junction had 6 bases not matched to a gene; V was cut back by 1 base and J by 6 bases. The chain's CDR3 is CAWSAKGLASNEQFF. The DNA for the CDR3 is TGTGCCTGGAGTGCGAAGGGACTAGCGAGCAATGAGCAGTTCTTC. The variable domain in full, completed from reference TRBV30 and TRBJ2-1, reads SQTIHQWPATLVQPVGSPLSLECTVEGTSNPNLYWYRQAAGRGLQLLFYSVGIGQISSEVPQNLSASRPQDRQFILSSKKLLLSDSGFYLCAWSAKGLASNEQFFGPGTRLTVL.

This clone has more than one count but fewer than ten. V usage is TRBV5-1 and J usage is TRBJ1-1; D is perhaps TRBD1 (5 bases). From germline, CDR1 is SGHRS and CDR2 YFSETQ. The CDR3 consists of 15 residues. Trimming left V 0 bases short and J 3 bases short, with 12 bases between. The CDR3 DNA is TGCGCCAGCAGCTTGGGCGGGGCGGGTGACACTGAAGCTTTCTTT. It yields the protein CASSLGGAGDTEAFF. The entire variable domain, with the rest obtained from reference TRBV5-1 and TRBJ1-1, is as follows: KAGVTQTPRYLIKTRGQQVTLSCSPISGHRSVSWYQQTPGQGLQFLFEYFSETQRNKGNFPGRFSGRQFSNSRSEMNVSTLELGDSALYLCASSLGGAGDTEAFFGQGTRLTVV.

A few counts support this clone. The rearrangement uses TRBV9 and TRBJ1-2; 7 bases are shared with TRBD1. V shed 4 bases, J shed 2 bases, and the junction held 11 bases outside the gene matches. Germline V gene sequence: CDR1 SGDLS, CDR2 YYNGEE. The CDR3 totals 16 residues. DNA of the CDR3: TGTGCCAGCAGCCCTAATGACAGGGTCGCAAACTATGGCTACACCTTC. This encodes CASSPNDRVANYGYTF.

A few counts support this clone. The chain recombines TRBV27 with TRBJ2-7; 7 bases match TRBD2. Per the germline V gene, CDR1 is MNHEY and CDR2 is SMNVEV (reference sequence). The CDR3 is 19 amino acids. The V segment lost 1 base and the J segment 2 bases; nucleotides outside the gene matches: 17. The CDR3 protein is CASSLYAVVDRLAAYEQYF. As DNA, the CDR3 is TGTGCCAGCAGTTTATACGCGGTAGTGGACCGACTAGCCGCCTACGAGCAGTACTTC.

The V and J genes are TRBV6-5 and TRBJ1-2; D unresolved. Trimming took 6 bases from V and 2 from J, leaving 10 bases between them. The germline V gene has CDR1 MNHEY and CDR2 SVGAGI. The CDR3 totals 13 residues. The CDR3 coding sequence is TGTGCCAGCAGCCCGACTGTCAACTATGGCTACACCTTC. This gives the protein CASSPTVNYGYTF.

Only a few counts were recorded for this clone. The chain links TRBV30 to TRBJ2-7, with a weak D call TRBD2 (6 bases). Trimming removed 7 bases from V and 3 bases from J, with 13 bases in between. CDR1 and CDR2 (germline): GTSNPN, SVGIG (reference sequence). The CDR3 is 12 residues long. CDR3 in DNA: TGTGCCTTTGTCGGAGGGGACTACGAGCAGTACTTC. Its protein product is CAFVGGDYEQYF. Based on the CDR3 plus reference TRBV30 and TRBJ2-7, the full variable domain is SQTIHQWPATLVQPVGSPLSLECTVEGTSNPNLYWYRQAAGRGLQLLFYSVGIGQISSEVPQNLSASRPQDRQFILSSKKLLLSDSGFYLCAFVGGDYEQYFGPGTRLTVT.

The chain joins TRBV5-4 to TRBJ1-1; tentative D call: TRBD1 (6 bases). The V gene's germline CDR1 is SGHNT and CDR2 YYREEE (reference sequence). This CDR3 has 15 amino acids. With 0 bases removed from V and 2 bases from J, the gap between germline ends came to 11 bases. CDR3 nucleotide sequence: TGTGCCAGCAGCTTGGGGTTACAGGGTAACACTGAAGCTTTCTTT. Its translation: CASSLGLQGNTEAFF.

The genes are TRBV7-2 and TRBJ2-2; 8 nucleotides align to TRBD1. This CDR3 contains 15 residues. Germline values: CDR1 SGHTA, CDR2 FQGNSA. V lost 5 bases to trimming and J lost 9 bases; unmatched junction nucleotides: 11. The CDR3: CASSKTGEVGRELFF. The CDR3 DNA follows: TGTGCCAGCAGCAAGACAGGGGAGGTCGGTCGGGAGCTGTTTTTT.

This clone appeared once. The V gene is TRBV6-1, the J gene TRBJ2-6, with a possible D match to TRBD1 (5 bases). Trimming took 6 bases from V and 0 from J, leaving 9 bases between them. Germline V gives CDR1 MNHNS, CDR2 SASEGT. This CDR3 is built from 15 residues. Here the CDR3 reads CASRVGDSGANVLTF. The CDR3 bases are TGTGCCAGCAGGGTAGGGGACTCTGGGGCCAACGTCCTGACTTTC.

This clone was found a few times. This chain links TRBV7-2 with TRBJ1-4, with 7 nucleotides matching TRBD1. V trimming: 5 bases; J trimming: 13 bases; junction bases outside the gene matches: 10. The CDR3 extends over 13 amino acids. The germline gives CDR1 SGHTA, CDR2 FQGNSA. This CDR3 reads CASSPGGNTRLFF. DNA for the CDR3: TGTGCCAGCAGCCCAGGGGGGAACACCAGACTGTTTTTT.

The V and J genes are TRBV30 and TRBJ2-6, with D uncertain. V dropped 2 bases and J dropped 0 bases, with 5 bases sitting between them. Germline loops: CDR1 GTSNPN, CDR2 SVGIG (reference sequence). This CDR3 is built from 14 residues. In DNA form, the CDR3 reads TGTGCCTGGAGTTTAAACTCTGGGGCCAACGTCCTGACTTTC. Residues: CAWSLNSGANVLTF.

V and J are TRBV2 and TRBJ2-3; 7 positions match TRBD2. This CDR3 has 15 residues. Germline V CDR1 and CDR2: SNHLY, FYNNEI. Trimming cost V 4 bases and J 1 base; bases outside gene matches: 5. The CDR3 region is CASSGVLAGTDTQYF. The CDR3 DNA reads TGTGCCAGCAGTGGAGTGCTAGCGGGCACAGATACGCAGTATTTT.

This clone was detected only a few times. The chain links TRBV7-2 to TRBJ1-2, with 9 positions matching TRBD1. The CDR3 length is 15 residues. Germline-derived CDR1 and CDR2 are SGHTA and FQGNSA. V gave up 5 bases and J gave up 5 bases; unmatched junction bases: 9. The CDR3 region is CASSTGQGRSYGYTF. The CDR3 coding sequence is TGTGCCAGCAGCACGGGACAGGGAAGAAGTTATGGCTACACCTTC.

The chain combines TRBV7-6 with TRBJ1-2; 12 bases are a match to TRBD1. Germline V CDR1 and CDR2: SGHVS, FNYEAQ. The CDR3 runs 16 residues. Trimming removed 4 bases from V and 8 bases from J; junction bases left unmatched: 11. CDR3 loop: CASSYTPGQGAEGYTF. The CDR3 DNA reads TGTGCCAGCAGCTATACCCCGGGACAGGGGGCGGAAGGCTACACCTTC. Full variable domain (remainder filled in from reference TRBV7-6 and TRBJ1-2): GAGVSQSPRYKVTKRGQDVALRCDPISGHVSLYWYRQALGQGPEFLTYFNYEAQQDKSGLPNDRFSAERPEGSISTLTIQRTEQRDSAMYRCASSYTPGQGAEGYTFGSGTRLTVV.

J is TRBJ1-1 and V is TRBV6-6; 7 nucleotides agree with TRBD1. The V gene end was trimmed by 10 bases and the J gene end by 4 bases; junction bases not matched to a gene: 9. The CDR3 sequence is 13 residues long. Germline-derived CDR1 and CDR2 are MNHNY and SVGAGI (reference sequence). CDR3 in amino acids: CAIGWDRATEAFF. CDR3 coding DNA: TGTGCCATCGGTTGGGACAGAGCCACTGAAGCTTTCTTT.